This TCR beta chain was retrieved from a study of blood T cells in healthy people across ages. Points from the study as a whole: CMV infection status of these donors was not known.

Primers used in a second PCR of about 6 to 11 cycles were a sample-barcoded 5' primer and a J-beta primer mix. TCRdb re-analysed the 5' RACE reads in MiXCR, keeping a single row per CDR3 protein. The table lists 600,000 or so distinct CDR3 sequences, about 30% of them singletons. Notes on this clonotype: Its cognate antigen is unknown. A clone one base away is much larger, so this may be a read error.

The sequenced sample consisted of blood. The source is a woman older than 75 in good health.

The DNA of the CDR3 is TGTGCCAGCAGCCCCAACCGCTCGAGGCCACAGAGGCAGTACTTC. Its protein is CASSPNRSRPQRQYF. The gene calls are TRBV3-1 and TRBJ2-4; D uncertain. Germline CDR1 LGHDT, CDR2 YNNKEL (reference sequence). V was clipped by 4 bases and J by 13 bases, with 23 bases between them. CDR3 length: 15 residues.